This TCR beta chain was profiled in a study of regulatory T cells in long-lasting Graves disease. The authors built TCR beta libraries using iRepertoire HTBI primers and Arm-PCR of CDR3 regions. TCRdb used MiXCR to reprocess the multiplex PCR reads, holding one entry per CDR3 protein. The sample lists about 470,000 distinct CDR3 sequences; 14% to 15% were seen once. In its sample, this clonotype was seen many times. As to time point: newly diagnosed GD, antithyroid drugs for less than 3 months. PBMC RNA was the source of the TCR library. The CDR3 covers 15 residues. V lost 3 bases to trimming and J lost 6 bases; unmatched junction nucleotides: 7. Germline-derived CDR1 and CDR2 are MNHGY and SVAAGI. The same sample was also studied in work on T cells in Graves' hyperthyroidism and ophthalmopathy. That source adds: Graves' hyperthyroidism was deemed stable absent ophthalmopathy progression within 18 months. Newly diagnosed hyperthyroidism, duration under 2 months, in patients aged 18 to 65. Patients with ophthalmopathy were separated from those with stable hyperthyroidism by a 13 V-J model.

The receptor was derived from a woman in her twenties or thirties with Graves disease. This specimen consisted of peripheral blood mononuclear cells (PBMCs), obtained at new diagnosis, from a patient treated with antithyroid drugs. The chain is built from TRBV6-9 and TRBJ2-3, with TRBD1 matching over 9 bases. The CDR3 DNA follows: TGTGCCAGCAGTTACTCCGCCGGGACAGGGGATACGCAGTATTTT. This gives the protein CASSYSAGTGDTQYF.